This TCR beta chain was observed in a study of cytomegalovirus exposure and HLA in healthy donors (dated by TCRdb to the late 2010s). About the investigation overall: In an earlier analysis of approximately 500 of the donors, less than 350 Gb of sequence data and 100 million or so unique TCR beta sequences from about 180 million T cells were reported. An early release that covered some 630 HLA-typed donors contained around 330 gigabases of sequencing data and 75 million to 100 million unique TCR sequences. The genetic ancestry cluster associated with self-reported Caucasian donors included 80% to 90% of the 300 to 450 genotyped donors. The study was designed to test whether signatures of past pathogen exposure could be identified by cataloging public T cell receptors. Using immunosequencing, the study profiled T cell repertoires from fewer than 850 subjects and related those repertoires to cytomegalovirus serostatus. Along with the approximately 650-subject first cohort, a separate validation cohort of 120 different subjects was used. To predict cytomegalovirus infection status, the study combined high-throughput TCR immunosequencing, statistical association of individual TCRs with disease status, and machine learning. A later analysis re-analyzed previously published TCR beta repertoires from 666 donors and added high-resolution HLA genotyping to study TCR occurrence patterns. In the later analysis, no new phenotypic data were used to find candidate immune exposures; instead, reliance was placed on TCR beta sequences and their occurrence across donors. An earlier analysis of about 600 of the donors used high-throughput TCR beta sequencing to judge whether each TCR beta V gene segment behaved as functional or pseudogenic. Donor age, sex, ethnicity and CMV serostatus were collected together with the repertoire data. A later genetic analysis used genome-wide SNP genotypes for about three fifths of the 666 donors, treating that subset as a discovery cohort. All discovery cohort repertoires had been generated on a single sequencing platform. HLA typing included class I and class II loci at four-digit resolution. Typing coverage differed by locus: A, B, C, DRB1 and DQB1 were typed in about 629-630 donors, DQA1 in 522, DPA1 in around 580, and DPB1 in 472. A handful of DR-DQ haplotypes were handled as single units for association and clustering because linkage in the cohort was strong. Among some 400 genotyped donors of the cohort, an average of around 220,000 unique TCR beta nucleotide sequences was sequenced per donor, of which approximately 19% were non-productive. Results the study describes overall, beyond this receptor: Only TCR beta chains were sequenced in this cohort, and the absence of alpha or paired-chain data limited detectable features. In a later analysis, around 15,000 TCR beta sequences were associated with specific HLA alleles at a false discovery rate of 0.05. Because the 87-base-pair reads could not distinguish some IMGT-functional V segments, including TRBV6-2 and TRBV6-3, those segments were excluded. According to a later analysis, TCR association rates differed among HLA loci, with DRB1 alleles showing the most associated TCRs and HLA-C alleles showing the fewest. Correlated functional status among segregating V segments might reflect linkage disequilibrium, but an unknown experimental factor could not be ruled out. A total of roughly 160 TCR beta chains were listed by the study as associated with cytomegalovirus. Because some donors lacked HLA typing at each locus, the association tests relied only on the typed subset. CMV serostatus was the only immune exposure information available for the cohort. V-gene and J-gene trimming of TCR beta chains was associated with a missense DCLRE1C variant in a later genetic analysis, and the association was replicated in an independent cohort. According to the authors, the approach could potentially be generalized to other disease states and immunological phenotypes. The earlier analysis of a few hundred of the donors excluded some 15 rarely observed V segments, including chromosome 9 orphons, because counts were too low. The classifier was reported to diagnose cytomegalovirus status with high specificity and sensitivity in both the original cohort and the validation cohort. Most TCR sequences were observed very rarely across donors, whereas some public TCRs were present in many individuals. A few of the identified cytomegalovirus-associated TCR beta chains were confirmed in vitro to be specific for cytomegalovirus antigens. In a later analysis, HLA-associated TCR beta chains were found to be more clonally expanded and to have lower generation probabilities than equally common non-associated chains. A further reported finding was that TCR beta sequences accurately predicted the HLA-A and HLA-B alleles for most subjects in the first cohort. A cluster of highly shared sequence variants was judged likely to be a technical artifact of the sequencing pipeline. Sequencing depth was assumed to be roughly uniform across donors in the presence/absence analyses, though that assumption may not hold. In a later genetic analysis, fewer N-insertions in productive TCRs were reported among donors in an Asian-associated ancestry cluster than the roughly 700-donor mean. Most CMV-associated TCR beta chains appeared to be HLA-restricted in a later analysis, and the HLA associations seemed to be driven largely by CMV exposure. When HLA alleles, especially DR and DQ, strongly co-occurred, attributing TCR associations to individual alleles was difficult. A later analysis reported that several top co-occurrence clusters appeared linked to parvovirus B19, influenza, CMV and Epstein-Barr virus. In an earlier analysis of 587 of the donors, most TCR beta V segments appeared in productive rearrangements about 90% or about 30% of the time, broadly matching IMGT annotations.

The library was prepared using the immunoSEQ multiplex PCR assay. For the multiplex PCR, a mixture combining 60 forward primers for TCR Vbeta segments and 13 reverse primers for TCR Jbeta segments was used. The CDR3 region of rearranged TCR beta genes was amplified from genomic DNA by a multiplex PCR assay. The Illumina HiSeq System was used to sequence the amplified TCR beta libraries as 87-base-pair reads. Regarding the original processing steps: In a later analysis, roughly 80 million unique TCR beta chains were counted across the roughly 670 repertoires, and approximately 9.9 million of these chains were shared by at least two donors. Raw reads were error-corrected and collapsed into unique sequences with a nearest-neighbor algorithm that merged closely related sequences to remove PCR and sequencing errors. To assign V, D and J gene segments, CDR3 sequences were aligned to IMGT reference sequences. For a sequence to be retained, a match of at least six nucleotides was required to both a V gene segment and a J gene segment. A rearrangement counted as productive if the CDR3 had no stop codons and remained in frame with V and J, and every other rearrangement counted as non-productive. CDR3 was defined by IMGT convention, running from the second conserved V-encoded cysteine to the conserved J-encoded phenylalanine. In an earlier analysis of 587 of the donors, sequences lacking an unambiguous match to a single V gene segment were excluded. An earlier analysis of a few hundred of the donors called V segments functional above 56.7% productive rearrangements and segregating when the between-donor standard deviation exceeded 5%. A statistical classification framework was developed to diagnose cytomegalovirus status using the catalog of TCR beta chain sequences. A later analysis assigned V and J genes by comparing TCR nucleotide sequences with IMGT/GENE-DB human TR gene sequences. The TCRdist pipeline was used in a later analysis to assign CDR3 sequences and most-parsimonious VDJ recombination scenarios. In a later analysis, each TCR beta chain was defined by its CDR3 amino acid sequence together with its V-gene family, and reads without a unique V-gene family were excluded. A later analysis removed roughly 590 highly shared, low-generation-probability nucleotide sequences to deal with suspected cross-contamination and a sequencing artifact. In a later analysis, a clonal expansion index was calculated for each public chain from normalized within-repertoire ranks of inferred template counts. In a later analysis, generation probabilities were computed using a VDJ recombination model fitted to out-of-frame rearrangements, and the results were checked against IGoR. Hypergeometric tests were used in a later analysis to score TCR-TCR, TCR-HLA and TCR-CMV co-occurrence, with a repertoire-size bias correction applied to the TCR pairs. To estimate false discovery rates, a later analysis permuted the HLA or CMV assignments 20 times. In a later analysis, co-occurring TCRs were grouped using DBSCAN, and TCRdist sequence similarity was added for clustering within HLA-allele-positive subsets. Repertoires with fewer than 30,000 or more than 120,000 public chains, plus five repertoires with anomalous nucleotide sharing, were excluded from co-occurrence clustering. In TCRdb, the immuneACCESS table is reduced to in-frame sequences with V and J assigned. These tables do not hold every clone; where another copy was compared, an unresolved V gene accounts for under half, and the others remain unexplained. V and J calls plus clone size are reproduced from that table; the DNA served to infer D and trimming. Present in this sample are tens of thousands of clones, roughly 75% of which were seen just once. Less than 8% of the sample is held by the ten biggest clonotypes.

V and J are trimmed by 5 bases and 6 bases, and the gene matches miss 10 bases of the junction. As encoded in the germline V gene (reference sequence), CDR1 is SEHNR while CDR2 is FQNEAQ. The CDR3 runs 15 residues from the cysteine to the phenylalanine. Left in the record is the CDR3 DNA by itself, 45 bases read in frame from the first base. A note on this clone: Its antigen target is currently unknown. Qualities for individual bases were not recorded, and no much larger clone is one base off.

In total, 600 or so healthy bone marrow donors made up the cohort. At the time of sampling, every cohort member was nominally healthy, though immune exposures that went unrecorded were likely present. The donor tested CMV seronegative and was one of the 352 seronegative cohort members. A peripheral blood sample was collected from each donor, and TCR beta sequencing was performed on peripheral blood mononuclear cells. Genomic DNA was extracted from the blood cell samples with the Qiagen DNeasy Blood Extraction Kit. The sequenced sample was PBMCs. This chain is built from TRBV7-9 and TRBJ2-7, with 10 bases aligning to TRBD1. The receptor's source is a middle-aged woman in good health and CMV-seronegative. The CDR3 region: CASSGPTGGAGEQYF. The nucleotide sequence reads as follows: TGTGCCAGCAGCGGCCCGACAGGGGGCGCCGGCGAGCAGTACTTC.